This T cell receptor (beta chain) was found in a study of cytomegalovirus exposure and HLA in healthy donors. In the PCR, 60 Vbeta and 13 Jbeta primers were used. Generated by immunoSEQ multiplex PCR, the TCRdb table keeps only in-frame clones and is missing some. The sample shows roughly 160,000 clones, 60% to 80% of them seen only once. Study observations and caveats: V- and J-gene trimming in TCR beta was tied to a missense DCLRE1C variant by an analysis performed later.

The V gene lost 7 bases and the J gene lost 0 bases, with 13 bases spanning the gap. The CDR3 loop spans 14 amino acids. Germline V gene sequence: CDR1 SQVTM, CDR2 ANQGSEA. Remarks on this clone: Its antigen remains unidentified.

The rearrangement links TRBV29-1 to TRBJ2-1, with TRBD1 as a possible D gene (6 bases). The sample consisted of PBMCs. The clonotype originates from a man aged 50-60 years in good health and CMV-seropositive. The CDR3 region is CSDTTGFSYNEQFF. The CDR3 coding sequence is TGCAGCGATACGACAGGTTTCTCCTACAATGAGCAGTTCTTC.